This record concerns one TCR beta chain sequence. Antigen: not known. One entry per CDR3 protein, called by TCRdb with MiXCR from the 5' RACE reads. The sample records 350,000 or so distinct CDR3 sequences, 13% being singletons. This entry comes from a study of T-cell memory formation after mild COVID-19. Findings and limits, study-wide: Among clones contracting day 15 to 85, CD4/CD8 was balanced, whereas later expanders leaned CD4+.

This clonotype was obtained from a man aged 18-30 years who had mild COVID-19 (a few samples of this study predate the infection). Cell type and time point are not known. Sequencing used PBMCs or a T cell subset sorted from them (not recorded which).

Here the CDR3 DNA reads TGTGCCAGCAGTTTGGATTGGGGGAACGAGCAGTTCTTC. It encodes CASSLDWGNEQFF. V and J are TRBV12-3 or TRBV12-4 and TRBJ2-1; D could derive from TRBD1 or TRBD2 (5 bases each). V shed 3 bases and J shed 10 bases, with 13 bases lying between them. CDR3 length: 13 amino acids.